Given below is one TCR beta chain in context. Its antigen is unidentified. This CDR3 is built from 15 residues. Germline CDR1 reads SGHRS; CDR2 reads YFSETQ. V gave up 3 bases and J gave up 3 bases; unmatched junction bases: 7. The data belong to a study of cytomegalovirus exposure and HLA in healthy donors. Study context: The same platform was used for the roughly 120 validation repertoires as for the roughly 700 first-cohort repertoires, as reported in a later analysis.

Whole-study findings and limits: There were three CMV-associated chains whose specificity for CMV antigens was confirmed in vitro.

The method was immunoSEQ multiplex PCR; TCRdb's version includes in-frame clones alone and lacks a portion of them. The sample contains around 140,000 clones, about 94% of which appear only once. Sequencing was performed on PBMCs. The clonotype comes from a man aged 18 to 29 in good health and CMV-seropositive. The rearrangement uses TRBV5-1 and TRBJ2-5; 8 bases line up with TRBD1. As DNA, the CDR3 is TGCGCCAGCAGCTCCAGGACAGGGCAGGAAGAGACCCAGTACTTC. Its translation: CASSSRTGQEETQYF.